This entry concerns a single T cell receptor (beta chain). Germline V gene sequence: CDR1 KGHSH, CDR2 LQKENI. CDR3 length equals 15 residues. Trimming stripped 1 base from V and 5 bases from J, with 14 bases between. The sample comes from a study of cytomegalovirus exposure and HLA in healthy donors. It was with 60 Vbeta and 13 Jbeta primers that the PCR ran. Sequenced by immunoSEQ multiplex PCR; TCRdb stores in-frame clones only, minus some. This table has 250,000 to 350,000 clones, 80% appearing once. This receptor was identified in a girl aged 2 to 10 in good health and CMV-seronegative. The chain couples TRBV18 to TRBJ1-1; D is undetermined. Sequenced material: PBMCs. In DNA form, the CDR3 reads TGTGCCAGCTCACCACTGGAGAATCATTGGACTGAAGCTTTCTTT. This codes for CASSPLENHWTEAFF.